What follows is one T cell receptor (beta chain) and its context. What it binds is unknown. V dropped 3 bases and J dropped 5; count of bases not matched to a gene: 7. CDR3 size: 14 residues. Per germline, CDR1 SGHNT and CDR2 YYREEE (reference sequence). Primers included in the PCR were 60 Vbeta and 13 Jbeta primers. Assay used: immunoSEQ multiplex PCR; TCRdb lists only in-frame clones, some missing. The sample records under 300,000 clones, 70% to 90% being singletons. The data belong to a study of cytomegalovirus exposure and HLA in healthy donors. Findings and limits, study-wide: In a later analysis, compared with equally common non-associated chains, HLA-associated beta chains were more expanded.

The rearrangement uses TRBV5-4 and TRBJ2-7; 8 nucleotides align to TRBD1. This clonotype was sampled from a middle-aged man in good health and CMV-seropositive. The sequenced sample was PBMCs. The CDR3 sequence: CASSSRDRPDEQYF. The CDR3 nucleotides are TGTGCCAGCAGCTCACGGGACAGGCCCGACGAGCAGTACTTC.